Shown below are 23 T cell receptor beta chains from a single sample sequenced in a study of molecular identifiers for immune sequencing clone quantification (dated by TCRdb to 2016 to 2019). The library was produced with PCR. Sequencing took place on a NextSeq 500. TCRdb applied fastp at Q25 and MiXCR to the public reads, then kept only in-frame beta chains. Rows with a matching CDR3 protein are joined into one entry that keeps the most common DNA and genes. In this sample the table shows 79,000 or so distinct CDR3 sequences, about 23% of which occur a single time. The leading ten clones occupy approximately 0.78% of the sample. Specimen: naive CD8+ T cells from blood, with Jurkat cell RNA spiked in. Explained via the paper, the cell subset or site label denotes: FACS-sorted CD8+CD4-CCR7+CD45RA+ naive T cells. The source of these receptors is a human donor in good health. Some libraries in this study had Jurkat cell RNA spiked in.

This clonotype was counted a few times. The V call is TRBV9, the J call TRBJ2-7; either TRBD1 or TRBD2 may supply D (5 bases each). This CDR3 has 14 residues. CDR1 and CDR2 (germline): SGDLS, YYNGEE. V shed 0 bases and J shed 2 bases, with 9 bases lying between them. CDR3 in DNA: TGTGCCAGCAGCGTAGGGGTGGGGGCCTACGAGCAGTACTTC. Amino acid sequence: CASSVGVGAYEQYF.

In this sample, this clonotype turned up a few times. The V call is TRBV25-1, the J call TRBJ2-5; 7 nucleotides line up with TRBD1. J lost 10 bases, V lost 4 bases, and 12 bases had no gene match. The germline V gene has CDR1 MGHDK and CDR2 SYGVNS. The CDR3 spans 14 residues. The CDR3 protein is CASSARDRSLDQYF. CDR3 DNA: TGTGCCAGCAGTGCTCGGGACAGATCCCTCGACCAGTACTTC.

With regard to this clonotype: A much more abundant neighbour one base away suggests this may be a read error. The genes are TRBV7-8 and TRBJ2-2, with D possibly being TRBD1 (6 bases). The CDR3 contains 18 residues. Germline CDR1 is SGHVS and CDR2 is FQNEAQ. Trimming shortened V by 5 bases and J by 6 bases, and 25 bases separated the two germline ends. DNA of the CDR3: TGTGCCAGCAGCCTAGAGGTTTCTACAGGGAAGCTCCCCGGGGAGCTGTTTTTT. The encoded protein is CASSLEVSTGKLPGELFF.

The rearrangement links TRBV20-1 to TRBJ2-1, with D maybe TRBD2 (6 bases). The CDR3 is made up of 14 amino acids. V lost 2 bases and J 9 bases, leaving 17 bases between the germline ends. CDR1 is DFQATT, CDR2 SNEGSKA, per germline (reference sequence). In DNA, the CDR3 is TGCAGTGCTAGAAGGGAGGACCCTATCCGTGAGCAGTTCTTC. It yields the protein CSARREDPIREQFF.

In this sample, this clonotype turned up a few times. The V and J genes are TRBV19 and TRBJ2-5, with TRBD2 identical over 7 bases. V gave up 4 bases and J gave up 4 bases; unmatched junction bases: 9. In germline, CDR1 is LNHDA, CDR2 SQIVND (reference sequence). The CDR3 covers 15 residues. This CDR3 reads CASSTGLVFLETQYF. The CDR3 nucleotides read TGTGCCAGTAGTACCGGACTAGTCTTTTTAGAGACCCAGTACTTC.

The chain combines TRBV3-1 with TRBJ2-7, with 7 bases that match TRBD2. Germline V gene data show CDR1 as LGHDT and CDR2 as YNNKEL (reference sequence). CDR3 length: 14 residues. Trimming at V came to 4 bases and at J to 2 bases, leaving 5 bases not matched to a gene. In nucleotides, the CDR3 is TGTGCCAGCAGCCCCGGGGGGTTGGCCTACGAGCAGTACTTC. Residues: CASSPGGLAYEQYF.

Comments on this clonotype: A much larger clone lies a single base off, so this may be a read error. Since the CDR3 does not end with the conserved phenylalanine or tryptophan, this likely comes from a read error. This sequence joins TRBV6-2 or TRBV6-3 and TRBJ1-2; D is uncertain. The V end was cut by 6 bases, the J end by 5 bases, with 10 bases between. Germline values: CDR1 MNHEY, CDR2 SVGEGT. The CDR3 is 12 residues long. As DNA, the CDR3 is TGTGCCAGCAGCCACGACCCATATGGCTACACCCTC. This encodes CASSHDPYGYTL.

Worth noting for this clonotype: The junction departs from the called germline gene at one end, perhaps through a read error. This sequence joins TRBV12-3 or TRBV12-4 and TRBJ1-5; D remains ambiguous. The CDR3 has 12 amino acids. CDR3 region: CAGSHSNQPQHF. DNA for the CDR3: TGTGCCGGCAGTCATAGCAATCAGCCCCAGCATTTT.

J is TRBJ2-3 and V is TRBV11-2; D is perhaps TRBD2 (6 bases). The germline gives CDR1 SGHAT, CDR2 FQNNGV. The V end was cut by 8 bases, the J end by 2 bases, with 20 bases between. CDR3 length: 16 amino acids. This CDR3 is CASAGGAQVFTDTQYF. CDR3 nucleotide sequence: TGTGCCAGCGCGGGCGGGGCCCAGGTTTTCACAGATACGCAGTATTTT.

This clonotype appeared many times. One end of the junction fails to match germline, which may point to a read error. The chain's CDR3 is CASSQDGSYEQYF. DNA of the CDR3: TGCGCCAGCAGCCAAGATGGCTCCTACGAGCAGTACTTC. This chain uses TRBV4-2 with TRBJ2-7; D call uncertain. This CDR3 spans 13 amino acids. CDR1 and CDR2 (germline): LGHNA, YNFKEQ.

Only a few counts were recorded for this clonotype. The rearrangement uses TRBV24-1 and TRBJ2-5, with 7 bases fitting TRBD1. Trimming took 4 bases from V and 2 from J; bases not matched to a gene: 3. This CDR3 contains 14 residues. Germline V gives CDR1 KGHDR, CDR2 SFDVKD. CDR3 DNA: TGTGCCACCAGTGAGAAGGGACAGCAAGAGACCCAGTACTTC. It translates to CATSEKGQQETQYF.

This clonotype was counted a few times. V usage is TRBV7-6 and J usage is TRBJ2-2; D is possibly TRBD2 (5 bases). V shed 8 bases and J shed 0 bases, with 13 bases lying between them. The germline V gene encodes CDR1 SGHVS and CDR2 FNYEAQ. This CDR3 region has 15 residues. The CDR3 sequence is CASVERISNTGELFF. The CDR3 coding sequence is TGTGCCAGCGTTGAGCGGATTTCGAACACCGGGGAGCTGTTTTTT. Full variable domain (rest looked up from reference TRBV7-6 and TRBJ2-2): GAGVSQSPRYKVTKRGQDVALRCDPISGHVSLYWYRQALGQGPEFLTYFNYEAQQDKSGLPNDRFSAERPEGSISTLTIQRTEQRDSAMYRCASVERISNTGELFFGEGSRLTVL.

This clonotype was found a few times. CDR3 amino acids: CASSQDPNYEQYF. In DNA form, the CDR3 reads TGCGCCAGCAGCCAAGACCCCAACTACGAGCAGTACTTC. V gene TRBV4-1 combines with J gene TRBJ2-7; D not certain. CDR1 and CDR2 (germline): MGHRA, YSYEKL. CDR3 size: 13 residues. V was clipped by 0 bases and J by 3 bases, with 6 bases between them.

This clonotype turned up a few times. The J gene is TRBJ2-5, the V gene TRBV4-3; 7 positions agree with TRBD1. Germline lookup yields CDR1 LGHNA and CDR2 YSLEER. This CDR3 has 16 amino acids. The V gene end was trimmed by 3 bases and the J gene end by 1 base; junction bases not matched to a gene: 8. This chain's CDR3 is CASSHAAGGFQETQYF. The CDR3 DNA sequence: TGCGCCAGCAGCCATGCCGCAGGGGGTTTCCAAGAGACCCAGTACTTC.

As for this clonotype: A read error may be the cause here, since a much bigger clone is one base away. V usage is TRBV19 and J usage is TRBJ1-1, with TRBD1 as a possible D gene (5 bases). The CDR3 is 15 amino acids. Germline CDR1 and CDR2: LNHDA and SQIVND (reference sequence). The CDR3 protein is CASSILQDMNTEASF. In DNA, the CDR3 is TGTGCCAGTAGTATATTACAGGACATGAACACTGAAGCTTCCTTT. Full variable domain (rest looked up from reference TRBV19 and TRBJ1-1): DGGITQSPKYLFRKEGQNVTLSCEQNLNHDAMYWYRQDPGQGLRLIYYSQIVNDFQKGDIAEGYSVSREKKESFPLTVTSAQKNPTAFYLCASSILQDMNTEASFGQGTRLTVV.

Worth noting for this clonotype: This may arise from a read error, as a much more abundant clone is one base away. The rearrangement links TRBV14 to TRBJ2-7, with D hard to call. This CDR3 has 13 residues. CDR1 and CDR2 (germline): SGHDN, FVKESK. DNA for the CDR3: TGTGCCGGCAGCCTCGGTCCCACCTACGAGCAGTACTTC. Its translation: CAGSLGPTYEQYF.

The CDR3 nucleotides read TGTGCCAGTAGTGAAGACACCCAGTACCAAGAGACCCAGTACTTC. Translation: CASSEDTQYQETQYF. The J gene is TRBJ2-5, the V gene TRBV19; D gene uncertain. Germline values: CDR1 LNHDA, CDR2 SQIVND (reference sequence). This CDR3 is 15 amino acids long. Between the trimmed V and J ends, which lost 5 bases and 0 bases, there was a span of 13 bases.

This clonotype has a count of ten or more. V gene TRBV2 combines with J gene TRBJ2-3; D is possibly TRBD1 or TRBD2 (5 bases each). V was trimmed by 6 bases and J by 0 bases, leaving 22 bases between them. Per the germline V gene, CDR1 is SNHLY and CDR2 is FYNNEI. The CDR3 covers 18 residues. DNA of the CDR3: TGTGCCAGCAGCGGGAACGTCGGGGACCCGTTTAGCACAGATACGCAGTATTTT. Amino acid sequence: CASSGNVGDPFSTDTQYF.

This clonotype was counted many times. The chain links TRBV19 to TRBJ2-7; D remains unclear. CDR1 LNHDA and CDR2 SQIVND come from the germline V gene (reference sequence). The germline V and J ends were trimmed by 8 bases and 0 bases, with 11 bases remaining between them. The CDR3 consists of 13 residues. CDR3 sequence: CASRARSSYEQYF. The DNA of the CDR3 is TGTGCCAGTCGGGCAAGGAGCTCCTACGAGCAGTACTTC.

As concerns this clonotype: As the CDR3 is not closed by the conserved phenylalanine or tryptophan, this likely results from a read error. The chain links TRBV9 to TRBJ1-1; no firm D call. Trimming took off 3 bases at V and 0 bases at J, with 15 bases between the two ends. The CDR3 length is 16 residues. The germline CDR1 and CDR2 sequences are SGDLS and YYNGEE. CDR3 sequence reads: CASSEEAADMNTEAFL. The CDR3 DNA reads as TGTGCCAGCAGCGAGGAGGCTGCAGACATGAACACTGAAGCTTTCCTT.

This clonotype was counted at least ten times. The chain carries TRBV13 and TRBJ2-7; D unresolved. The V gene lost 0 bases and the J gene lost 10 bases, with 10 bases spanning the gap. The CDR3 length is 12 residues. Germline-derived CDR1 and CDR2 are PRHDT and FYEKMQ (reference sequence). CDR3 protein: CASSLGVSDQYF. As DNA, the CDR3 is TGTGCCAGCAGCTTAGGAGTGTCAGATCAGTACTTC.

This clonotype has a count of ten or more. CDR3 in DNA: TGTGCCAGCAGTTCCAGCCGGGACAGGGTCGATCAGCCCCAGCATTTT. Its translation: CASSSSRDRVDQPQHF. The chain carries TRBV12-3 or TRBV12-4 and TRBJ1-5; TRBD1 matches at 9 bases. The CDR3 contains 16 residues. V shed 4 bases, J shed 5 bases, and the junction held 9 bases outside the gene matches.

The sample holds many counts of this clonotype. V and J are TRBV19 and TRBJ2-3; D gene ambiguous. The V gene lost 6 bases and the J gene lost 0 bases, with 4 bases spanning the gap. Per germline, CDR1 LNHDA and CDR2 SQIVND (reference sequence). The CDR3 is 12 residues long. CDR3 in DNA: TGTGCCAGTAGCCCTAGCACAGATACGCAGTATTTT. This sequence encodes CASSPSTDTQYF.